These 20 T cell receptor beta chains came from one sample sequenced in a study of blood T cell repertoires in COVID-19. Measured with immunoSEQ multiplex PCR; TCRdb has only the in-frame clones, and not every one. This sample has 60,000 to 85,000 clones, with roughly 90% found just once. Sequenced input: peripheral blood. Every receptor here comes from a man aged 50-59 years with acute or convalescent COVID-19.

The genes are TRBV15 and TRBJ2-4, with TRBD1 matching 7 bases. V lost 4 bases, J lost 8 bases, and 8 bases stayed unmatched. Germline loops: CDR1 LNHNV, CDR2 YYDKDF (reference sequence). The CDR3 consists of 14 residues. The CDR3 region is CATSTTGRPDIQYF. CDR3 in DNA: TGTGCCACCAGCACGACAGGGCGTCCGGACATTCAGTACTTC.

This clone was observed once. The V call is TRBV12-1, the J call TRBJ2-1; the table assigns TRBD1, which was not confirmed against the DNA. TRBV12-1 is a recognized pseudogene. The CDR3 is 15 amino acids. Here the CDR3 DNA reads TGTGCCAGCAGAGGGGAAACTTGGCTTGGCAATGAGCAGTTCTTC. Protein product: CASRGETWLGNEQFF.

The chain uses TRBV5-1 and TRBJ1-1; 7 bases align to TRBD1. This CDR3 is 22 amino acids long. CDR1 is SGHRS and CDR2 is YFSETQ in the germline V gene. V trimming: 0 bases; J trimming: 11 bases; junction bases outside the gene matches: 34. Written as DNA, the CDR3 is TGCGCCAGCAGCTTGGGAAGATCACCCGAAGGGTCCCCTTTTGAGGGGGCTGTTGGGGCTTTCTTT. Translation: CASSLGRSPEGSPFEGAVGAFF.

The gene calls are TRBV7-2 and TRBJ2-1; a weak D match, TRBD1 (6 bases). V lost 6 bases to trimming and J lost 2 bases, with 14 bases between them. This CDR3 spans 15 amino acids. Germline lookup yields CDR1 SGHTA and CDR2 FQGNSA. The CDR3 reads CASSAQGRAYNEQFF. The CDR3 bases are TGTGCCAGCAGTGCCCAGGGGAGAGCCTACAATGAGCAGTTCTTC.

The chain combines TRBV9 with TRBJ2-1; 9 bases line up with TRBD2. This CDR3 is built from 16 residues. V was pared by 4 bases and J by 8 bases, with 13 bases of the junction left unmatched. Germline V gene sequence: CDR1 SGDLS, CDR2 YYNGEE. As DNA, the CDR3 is TGTGCCAGCAGCCTCGCGGGGCGGGGGGGAAGGTATGAGCAGTTCTTC. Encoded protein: CASSLAGRGGRYEQFF.

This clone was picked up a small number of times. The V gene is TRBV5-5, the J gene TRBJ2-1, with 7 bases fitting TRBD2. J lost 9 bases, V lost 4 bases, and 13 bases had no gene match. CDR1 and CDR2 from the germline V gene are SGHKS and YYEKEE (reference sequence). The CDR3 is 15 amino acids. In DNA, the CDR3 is TGTGCCAGCAGCCCGACCCCTAGCGGCGGTTTTGAGCAGTTCTTC. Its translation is CASSPTPSGGFEQFF.

CDR3 region: CATSRADRGGSEKLFF. CDR3 sequence (DNA): TGTGCCACCAGCAGAGCGGACAGGGGCGGATCTGAAAAACTGTTTTTT. This sequence joins TRBV15 and TRBJ1-4; 9 nucleotides align to TRBD1. V was pared by 1 base and J by 7 bases, with 7 bases of the junction left unmatched. The CDR3 is 16 amino acids. Germline V CDR1 and CDR2: LNHNV, YYDKDF (reference sequence).

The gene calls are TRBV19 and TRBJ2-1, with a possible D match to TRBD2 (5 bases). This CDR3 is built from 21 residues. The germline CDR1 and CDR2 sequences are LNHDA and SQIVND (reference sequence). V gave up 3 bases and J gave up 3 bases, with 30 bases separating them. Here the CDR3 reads CASSIPGSAGILDNLYNEQFF. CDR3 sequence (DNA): TGTGCCAGTAGTATTCCGGGTAGTGCCGGGATTCTTGACAACCTCTACAATGAGCAGTTCTTC.

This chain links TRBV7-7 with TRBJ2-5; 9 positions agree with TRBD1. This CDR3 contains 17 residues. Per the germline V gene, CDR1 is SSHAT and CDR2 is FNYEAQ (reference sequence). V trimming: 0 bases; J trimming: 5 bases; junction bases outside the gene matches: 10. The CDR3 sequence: CASSLAPGQGQGETQYF. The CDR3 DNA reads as TGTGCCAGCAGCTTAGCCCCGGGACAGGGTCAGGGGGAGACCCAGTACTTC.

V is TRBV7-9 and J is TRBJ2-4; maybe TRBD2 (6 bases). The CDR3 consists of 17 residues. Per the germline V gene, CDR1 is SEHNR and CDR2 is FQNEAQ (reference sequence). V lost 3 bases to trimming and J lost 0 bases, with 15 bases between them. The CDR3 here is CASSFSPRRGAKNIQYF. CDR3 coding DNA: TGTGCCAGCAGCTTCTCCCCCCGGCGGGGAGCCAAAAACATTCAGTACTTC.

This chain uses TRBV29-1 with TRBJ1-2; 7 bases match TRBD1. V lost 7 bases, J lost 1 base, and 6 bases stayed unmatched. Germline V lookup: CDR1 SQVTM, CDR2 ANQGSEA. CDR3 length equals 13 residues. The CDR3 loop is CSGRDSGNYGYTF. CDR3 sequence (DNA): TGCAGCGGGCGGGACAGCGGTAACTATGGCTACACCTTC.

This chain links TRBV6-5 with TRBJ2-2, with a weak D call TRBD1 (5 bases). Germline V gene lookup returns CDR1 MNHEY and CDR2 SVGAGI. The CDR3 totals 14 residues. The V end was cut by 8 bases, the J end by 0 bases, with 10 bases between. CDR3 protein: CASQGLSNTGELFF. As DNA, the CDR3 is TGTGCCAGCCAGGGATTATCGAACACCGGGGAGCTGTTTTTT.

The CDR3 spells CAWSVLREAGELFF. As DNA, the CDR3 is TGTGCCTGGAGTGTATTGCGGGAGGCCGGGGAGCTGTTTTTT. J is TRBJ2-2 and V is TRBV30; 8 bases fit TRBD2. V lost 0 bases to trimming and J lost 6 bases; unmatched junction nucleotides: 3. The germline V gene encodes CDR1 GTSNPN and CDR2 SVGIG (reference sequence). The CDR3 is 14 residues long. Full variable domain (outside the CDR3, taken from reference TRBV30 and TRBJ2-2): SQTIHQWPATLVQPVGSPLSLECTVEGTSNPNLYWYRQAAGRGLQLLFYSVGIGQISSEVPQNLSASRPQDRQFILSSKKLLLSDSGFYLCAWSVLREAGELFFGEGSRLTVL.

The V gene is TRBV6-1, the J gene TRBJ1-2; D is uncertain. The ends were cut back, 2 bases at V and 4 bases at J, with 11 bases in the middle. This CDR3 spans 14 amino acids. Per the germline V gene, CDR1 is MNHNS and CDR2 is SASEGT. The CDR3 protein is CASSETVSLYGYTF. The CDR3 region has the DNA TGTGCCAGCAGTGAAACAGTCTCCCTCTATGGCTACACCTTC.

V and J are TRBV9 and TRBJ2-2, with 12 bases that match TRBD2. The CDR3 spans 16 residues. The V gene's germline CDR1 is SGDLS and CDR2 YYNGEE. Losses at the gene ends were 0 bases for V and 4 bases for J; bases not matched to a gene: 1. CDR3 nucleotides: TGTGCCAGCAGCGTAGGACTAGCGGGAGCCACCGGGGAGCTGTTTTTT. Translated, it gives CASSVGLAGATGELFF.

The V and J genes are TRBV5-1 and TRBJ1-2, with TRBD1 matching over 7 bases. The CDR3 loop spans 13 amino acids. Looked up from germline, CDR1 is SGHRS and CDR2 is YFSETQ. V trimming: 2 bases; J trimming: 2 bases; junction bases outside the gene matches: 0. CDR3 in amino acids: CASSLQGNYGYTF. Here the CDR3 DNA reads TGCGCCAGCAGCTTACAGGGGAACTATGGCTACACCTTC. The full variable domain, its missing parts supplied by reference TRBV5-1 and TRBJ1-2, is KAGVTQTPRYLIKTRGQQVTLSCSPISGHRSVSWYQQTPGQGLQFLFEYFSETQRNKGNFPGRFSGRQFSNSRSEMNVSTLELGDSALYLCASSLQGNYGYTFGSGTRLTVV.

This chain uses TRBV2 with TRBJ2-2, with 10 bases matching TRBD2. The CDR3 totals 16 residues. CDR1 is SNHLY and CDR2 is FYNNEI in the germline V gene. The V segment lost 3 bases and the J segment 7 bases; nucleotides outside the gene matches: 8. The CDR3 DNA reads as TGTGCCAGCAGTGACATACTACGGACTAGCGGCGGGGAGCTGTTTTTT. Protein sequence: CASSDILRTSGGELFF.

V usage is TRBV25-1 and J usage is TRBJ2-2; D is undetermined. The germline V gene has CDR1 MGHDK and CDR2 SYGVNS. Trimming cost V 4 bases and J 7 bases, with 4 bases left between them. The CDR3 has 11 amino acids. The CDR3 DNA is TGTGCCAGCAGTGCCCGCGGGGAGCTGTTTTTT. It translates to CASSARGELFF.

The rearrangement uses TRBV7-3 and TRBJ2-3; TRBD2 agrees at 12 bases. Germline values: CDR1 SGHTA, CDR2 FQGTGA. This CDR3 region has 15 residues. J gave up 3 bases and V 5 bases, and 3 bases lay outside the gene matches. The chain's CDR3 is CASSPTSGRTDTQYF. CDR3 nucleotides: TGTGCCAGCAGCCCTACTAGCGGGAGGACAGATACGCAGTATTTT.

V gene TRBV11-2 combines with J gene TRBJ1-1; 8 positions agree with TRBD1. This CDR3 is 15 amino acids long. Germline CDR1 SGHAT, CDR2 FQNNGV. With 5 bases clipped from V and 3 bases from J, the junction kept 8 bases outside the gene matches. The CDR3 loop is CASSQRQGRDTEAFF. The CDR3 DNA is TGTGCCAGCAGCCAAAGACAGGGGAGGGACACTGAAGCTTTCTTT.